One sample yielded the 14 T cell receptor beta chains listed below, sequenced in a study of T cells after yellow fever vaccination. TCRdb itself ran the 5' RACE reads through MiXCR, one entry per CDR3 protein. The sample has approximately 510,000 distinct CDR3 sequences, just over 20% seen once; the top ten hold about 15%. The source material was PBMCs, sampled about 21 days after the first yellow fever vaccination. These receptor sequences come from a man younger than 35 who received the YFV17D yellow fever vaccine.

The chain is built from TRBV2 and TRBJ2-7; TRBD2 is a possible D gene (5 bases). CDR1 and CDR2 from the germline V gene are SNHLY and FYNNEI. V lost 0 bases and J lost 1, with 16 bases in between. This CDR3 is built from 17 residues. CDR3 sequence reads: CASSEALPGGWSYEQYF. The CDR3, as DNA: TGTGCCAGCAGTGAAGCGCTTCCAGGAGGTTGGTCCTACGAGCAGTACTTC.

This clonotype was recorded a few times. The junction shows a germline mismatch at one end, possibly a read error. This rearrangement joins TRBV6-2 or TRBV6-3 to TRBJ2-5; D call uncertain. Germline V CDR1 and CDR2: MNHEY, SVGEGT. The CDR3 is 14 amino acids. This chain's CDR3 is CASSYSNSQESQYF. The CDR3, as DNA: TGTGCCAGCAGTTACTCGAACAGTCAAGAGTCCCAGTACTTC.

The chain joins TRBV6-2 or TRBV6-3 to TRBJ2-2, with unresolved D. CDR3 length equals 15 residues. V lost 4 bases to trimming and J lost 5 bases, with 14 bases between them. In germline, CDR1 is MNHEY, CDR2 SVGEGT. The CDR3 DNA follows: TGTGCCAGCAGTTCCCGATTTTTTTGGACCGGGGAGCTGTTTTTT. Protein product: CASSSRFFWTGELFF.

This clonotype was detected a few times. The rearrangement uses TRBV27 and TRBJ2-3; no definite D call. Trimming took off 1 base at V and 7 bases at J, with 9 bases between the two ends. This CDR3 has 13 residues. CDR1 and CDR2 (germline): MNHEY, SMNVEV (reference sequence). DNA of the CDR3: TGTGCCAGCAGTTTATGGGGTACTAATACGCAGTATTTT. This gives the protein CASSLWGTNTQYF.

For the CDR3, the DNA is TGTGCCAGCAGCCAAGCGGGGGAGCTAAAAAACATTCAGTACTTC. It codes for CASSQAGELKNIQYF. The chain recombines TRBV6-1 with TRBJ2-4, with 8 bases that match TRBD2. The length of the CDR3 is 15 residues. With V trimmed by 6 bases and J by 4 bases, 8 bases remained unmatched. Germline CDR1 reads MNHNS; CDR2 reads SASEGT.

This clonotype was seen a handful of times. This chain joins TRBV12-3 or TRBV12-4 and TRBJ1-1; D gene ambiguous. The CDR3 runs to 14 residues. The V gene lost 3 bases and the J gene lost 4 bases, with 12 bases spanning the gap. CDR3 region: CASSFPGSGTEAFF. The CDR3 nucleotides are TGTGCCAGCAGTTTCCCAGGTTCGGGCACTGAAGCTTTCTTT.

Of note for this clonotype: The junction departs from the called germline gene at one end, perhaps through a read error. The chain carries TRBV20-1 and TRBJ2-3; unclear D gene. There are 17 residues in the CDR3. Germline CDR1 and CDR2: DFQATT and SNEGSKA (reference sequence). CDR3 residues: CSAGEINWETSTDTQYF. CDR3 nucleotide sequence: TGCAGTGCTGGAGAAATAAACTGGGAAACTAGCACAGATACGCAGTATTTT.

The rearrangement links TRBV13 to TRBJ1-4; D is possibly TRBD1 (6 bases). With 4 bases removed from V and 8 bases from J, the gap between germline ends came to 17 bases. Germline V CDR1 and CDR2: PRHDT, FYEKMQ (reference sequence). CDR3 length equals 15 residues. CDR3 DNA: TGTGCCAGCAGCTGGGCGTTGGGGGCCGGGGAAAAACTGTTTTTT. The encoded protein is CASSWALGAGEKLFF.

This clonotype has a handful of counts. The V call is TRBV19, the J call TRBJ2-2; TRBD2 might be the D (6 bases). Germline V lookup: CDR1 LNHDA, CDR2 SQIVND (reference sequence). This CDR3 contains 15 residues. V was cut by 7 bases and J by 1 base, with 13 bases left in between. The CDR3: CASNNPGENTGELFF. CDR3 DNA: TGTGCCAGTAACAATCCGGGGGAGAACACCGGGGAGCTGTTTTTT.

V gene TRBV27 combines with J gene TRBJ1-5; 10 bases line up with TRBD1. Germline CDR1 and CDR2: MNHEY and SMNVEV (reference sequence). V lost 8 bases and J lost 5; bases outside the gene matches: 3. There are 13 residues in the CDR3. CDR3 protein: CASRGQGHQPQHF. The CDR3 nucleotides are TGTGCCAGCCGGGGACAGGGGCATCAGCCCCAGCATTTT.

V and J are TRBV20-1 and TRBJ1-2; no clear D. V lost 4 bases to trimming and J lost 6 bases, with 18 bases between them. The CDR3 runs to 14 residues. Germline V lookup: CDR1 DFQATT, CDR2 SNEGSKA (reference sequence). CDR3 region: CSAMGGMEKDGYTF. CDR3 bases: TGCAGTGCTATGGGCGGGATGGAAAAGGATGGCTACACCTTC.

The V call is TRBV7-2, the J call TRBJ1-6; possible D gene TRBD1, 5 bases. There are 12 residues in the CDR3. Looked up from germline, CDR1 is SGHTA and CDR2 is FQGNSA. Between the trimmed V and J ends, which lost 4 bases and 14 bases, there was a span of 12 bases. CDR3 region: CASSSLTGALHF. The DNA of the CDR3 is TGTGCCAGCAGCTCACTAACGGGGGCCCTCCACTTT.

This chain links TRBV28 with TRBJ2-7, with 7 bases lining up with TRBD1. Germline CDR1 reads MDHEN; CDR2 reads SYDVKM. The CDR3 runs 11 residues. Losses at the gene ends were 5 bases for V and 7 bases for J; bases not matched to a gene: 2. CDR3 sequence reads: CASSRQGEQYV. CDR3 in DNA: TGTGCCAGCAGTCGACAGGGAGAGCAGTACGTC.

This clonotype was recorded once. The J gene is TRBJ1-4, the V gene TRBV6-5, with D tentatively TRBD1 (5 bases). Germline-derived CDR1 and CDR2 are MNHEY and SVGAGI. The V and J ends lost 0 bases and 8 bases respectively, with 10 bases between them. The CDR3 is 14 amino acids. CDR3 sequence: CASSYSRDGEKLFF. The DNA of the CDR3 is TGTGCCAGCAGTTACTCCCGGGACGGGGAAAAACTGTTTTTT.